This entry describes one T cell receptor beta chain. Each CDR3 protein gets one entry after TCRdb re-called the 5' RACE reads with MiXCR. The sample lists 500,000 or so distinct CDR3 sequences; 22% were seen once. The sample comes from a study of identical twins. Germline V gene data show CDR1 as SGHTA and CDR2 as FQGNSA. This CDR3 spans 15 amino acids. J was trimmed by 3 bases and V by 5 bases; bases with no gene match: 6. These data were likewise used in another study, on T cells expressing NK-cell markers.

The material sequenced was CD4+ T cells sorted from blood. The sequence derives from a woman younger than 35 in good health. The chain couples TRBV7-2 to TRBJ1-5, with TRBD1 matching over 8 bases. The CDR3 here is CASSVTGVSNQPQHF. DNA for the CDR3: TGTGCCAGCAGCGTGACAGGGGTCTCCAATCAGCCCCAGCATTTT.